Presented here are 29 T cell receptor beta chains from one specimen sequenced in a study of T cell changes during pregnancy in multiple sclerosis. TCRdb's copy holds only in-frame clones and misses some; the assay was immunoSEQ multiplex PCR. The table has some 110,000 clones, roughly 90% seen once. Sequencing was performed on peripheral blood, taken in the third trimester of pregnancy. The receptors were sampled from a female donor with multiple sclerosis, enrolled in a pregnancy study.

This chain links TRBV28 with TRBJ2-2; 8 bases are a match to TRBD2. The CDR3 covers 16 residues. Germline CDR1 is MDHEN and CDR2 is SYDVKM. Trimming at V came to 5 bases and at J to 5 bases, leaving 10 bases not matched to a gene. In DNA form, the CDR3 reads TGTGCCAGCAGTCACCCCGGGGGGGGAGGAACCGGGGAGCTGTTTTTT. Translated: CASSHPGGGGTGELFF. The complete variable domain, with remaining parts taken from reference TRBV28 and TRBJ2-2, reads DVKVTQSSRYLVKRTGEKVFLECVQDMDHENMFWYRQDPGLGLRLIYFSYDVKMKEKGDIPEGYSVSREKKERFSLILESASTNQTSMYLCASSHPGGGGTGELFFGEGSRLTVL.

The V gene is TRBV19, the J gene TRBJ1-2, with D unclear. V gave up 3 bases and J gave up 8 bases, with 22 bases separating them. This CDR3 has 16 residues. Per germline, CDR1 LNHDA and CDR2 SQIVND (reference sequence). CDR3: CASSISANPVSGGYTF. The CDR3 nucleotides read TGTGCCAGTAGTATTTCTGCAAACCCCGTAAGTGGCGGCTACACCTTC.

This chain connects TRBV7-8 to TRBJ2-7, with D perhaps TRBD1 (6 bases). The CDR3 has 15 residues. V was clipped by 5 bases and J by 0 bases, with 14 bases between them. From germline, CDR1 is SGHVS and CDR2 FQNEAQ. This CDR3 reads CASSPGTLNSYEQYF. CDR3 nucleotides: TGTGCCAGCAGCCCCGGGACACTTAACTCCTACGAGCAGTACTTC.

The chain combines TRBV7-2 with TRBJ1-2, with a weak D call TRBD1 (6 bases). CDR1 and CDR2 (germline): SGHTA, FQGNSA. Trimming shortened V by 5 bases and J by 4 bases, and 14 bases separated the two germline ends. The CDR3 runs 14 residues. This CDR3 reads CASSPRGALYGYTF. As DNA, the CDR3 is TGTGCCAGCAGCCCCCGGGGGGCGCTCTATGGCTACACCTTC.

The chain combines TRBV2 with TRBJ1-4; 9 nucleotides match TRBD1. This CDR3 is built from 17 residues. Germline V lookup: CDR1 SNHLY, CDR2 FYNNEI. Trimming cost V 6 bases and J 0 bases; bases outside gene matches: 8. The CDR3 loop reads CASSRDRVTSTNEKLFF. In DNA, the CDR3 is TGTGCCAGCAGCCGGGACAGGGTCACCTCAACTAATGAAAAACTGTTTTTT.

This clone was recorded once. The chain employs TRBV19 and TRBJ1-5; 10 bases match TRBD1. V dropped 5 bases and J dropped 4; count of bases not matched to a gene: 5. CDR1 and CDR2 from the germline V gene are LNHDA and SQIVND (reference sequence). The CDR3 is 15 amino acids. DNA of the CDR3: TGTGCCAGTAGTCCCCAGGACAGGGGGAATCAGCCCCAGCATTTT. Its protein product is CASSPQDRGNQPQHF.

The genes are TRBV5-6 and TRBJ2-2; 7 bases map to TRBD1. The CDR3 has 16 residues. CDR1 and CDR2 from the germline V gene are SGHDT and YYEEEE. The J segment lost 2 bases and the V segment lost 0 bases, leaving 4 bases of the junction unmatched. The CDR3 region is CASSLGGTANTGELFF. Written as DNA, the CDR3 is TGTGCCAGCAGCTTGGGTGGGACAGCTAACACCGGGGAGCTGTTTTTT.

V and J are TRBV7-9 and TRBJ1-1, with 10 bases fitting TRBD1. CDR1 is SEHNR and CDR2 is FQNEAQ in the germline V gene (reference sequence). The CDR3 covers 16 residues. The junction had 14 bases not matched to a gene; V was cut back by 6 bases and J by 7 bases. The CDR3 here is CASSLLPGQGRREAFF. Written as DNA, the CDR3 is TGTGCCAGCAGTCTACTTCCGGGACAGGGGAGGCGTGAAGCTTTCTTT.

The V call is TRBV25-1, the J call TRBJ1-4; 8 bases are shared with TRBD1. J lost 7 bases, V lost 3 bases, and 7 bases had no gene match. CDR1 is MGHDK and CDR2 is SYGVNS in the germline V gene. CDR3 length: 15 amino acids. The CDR3 nucleotides are TGTGCCAGCAGTGACCAGACAGGGGAAACTGAAAAACTGTTTTTT. Its translation is CASSDQTGETEKLFF.

A few counts support this clone. This sequence joins TRBV28 and TRBJ2-7; 12 positions match TRBD2. Germline-derived CDR1 and CDR2 are MDHEN and SYDVKM. With V trimmed by 11 bases and J by 5 bases, 10 bases remained unmatched. The CDR3 is 14 amino acids. CDR3 sequence: CASIRTSGTHEQYF. For the CDR3, the DNA is TGTGCCTCAATTCGGACTAGCGGGACCCACGAGCAGTACTTC.

This sequence joins TRBV7-9 and TRBJ2-7; a weak D match, TRBD1 (6 bases). Germline-derived CDR1 and CDR2 are SEHNR and FQNEAQ (reference sequence). With 5 bases removed from V and 6 bases from J, the gap between germline ends came to 17 bases. This CDR3 is 14 amino acids long. DNA of the CDR3: TGTGCCAGCAGCGCCGCACAGGGTGGCGGCGAGCAGTACTTC. This gives the protein CASSAAQGGGEQYF.

The genes are TRBV6-1 and TRBJ1-1; 8 bases are shared with TRBD1. In germline, CDR1 is MNHNS, CDR2 SASEGT. The CDR3 length is 14 residues. Trimming removed 10 bases from V and 5 bases from J; junction bases left unmatched: 12. The CDR3 sequence is CATHRDRFLTEAFF. The CDR3 coding sequence is TGTGCCACTCACCGGGACAGGTTCCTTACTGAAGCTTTCTTT.

The rearrangement uses TRBV4-2 and TRBJ2-3, with 7 bases fitting TRBD2. V trimming: 6 bases; J trimming: 1 base; junction bases outside the gene matches: 7. The CDR3 is 15 residues long. Germline-derived CDR1 and CDR2 are LGHNA and YNFKEQ. CDR3 DNA sequence: TGTGCCAGCAGGAGGGGAGGGGACCGCACAGATACGCAGTATTTT. This sequence encodes CASRRGGDRTDTQYF.

The chain is built from TRBV5-1 and TRBJ2-7, with TRBD2 matching 10 bases. After removal of 3 bases from V and 6 bases from J, the junction contained 6 bases not matched to a gene. Per germline, CDR1 SGHRS and CDR2 YFSETQ. CDR3 length equals 14 residues. The CDR3 spells CASSSERGGLEQYF. CDR3 DNA: TGCGCCAGCAGCTCAGAGCGGGGGGGCCTCGAGCAGTACTTC.

In this sample, this clone turned up once. This chain connects TRBV2 to TRBJ2-1; weak D call: TRBD1 (6 bases). Germline CDR1 is SNHLY and CDR2 is FYNNEI. V shed 8 bases and J shed 10 bases, with 15 bases lying between them. The CDR3 is 12 amino acids. Written as DNA, the CDR3 is TGTGCCAGCCGACAGGCGTCAACCGAGCAGTTCTTC. Translating gives CASRQASTEQFF.

The gene calls are TRBV10-3 and TRBJ2-1, with 8 positions matching TRBD2. The CDR3 totals 17 residues. The J segment lost 10 bases and the V segment lost 0 bases, leaving 14 bases of the junction unmatched. Germline CDR1 and CDR2: ENHRY and SYGVKD. The CDR3 region has the DNA TGTGCCATCAGTGAGTCAAGGCGTCGGGAGGGCCTTGAGGAGCAGTTCTTC. It yields the protein CAISESRRREGLEEQFF.

The chain carries TRBV6-5 and TRBJ1-2; weak D call: TRBD1 (5 bases). Trimming took 5 bases from V and 5 from J, leaving 15 bases between them. Germline loops: CDR1 MNHEY, CDR2 SVGAGI. This CDR3 is built from 14 residues. CDR3 in DNA: TGTGCCAGCAGTCCCCTGGGGCAGGAGTATGGCTACACCTTC. Translation gives CASSPLGQEYGYTF.

V usage is TRBV13 and J usage is TRBJ2-5; TRBD2 matches 7 bases. Germline V CDR1 and CDR2: PRHDT, FYEKMQ (reference sequence). The CDR3 spans 15 residues. J gave up 2 bases and V 6 bases, and 9 bases lay outside the gene matches. The CDR3 sequence: CASRNGWGGQETQYF. For the CDR3, the DNA is TGTGCCAGCAGAAATGGGTGGGGGGGGCAAGAGACCCAGTACTTC.

This chain uses TRBV28 with TRBJ1-1; D might be TRBD1 (5 bases). Between the trimmed V and J ends, which lost 2 bases and 1 base, there was a span of 5 bases. The CDR3 extends over 13 amino acids. CDR1 is MDHEN and CDR2 is SYDVKM in the germline V gene. The CDR3 spells CASSLDRNTEAFF. Written as DNA, the CDR3 is TGTGCCAGCAGTTTAGACAGGAACACTGAAGCTTTCTTT.

CDR3 protein: CSVGPRQANYGYTF. The CDR3 DNA reads TGCAGCGTTGGCCCCCGGCAGGCTAACTATGGCTACACCTTC. This chain joins TRBV29-1 and TRBJ1-2; D unresolved. Per the germline V gene, CDR1 is SQVTM and CDR2 is ANQGSEA. Trimming left V 4 bases short and J 0 bases short, with 12 bases between. The CDR3 sequence is 14 residues long.

The chain couples TRBV10-3 to TRBJ1-1; D is possibly TRBD1 (5 bases). Looked up from germline, CDR1 is ENHRY and CDR2 is SYGVKD. This CDR3 is 13 amino acids long. Between the trimmed V and J ends, which lost 8 bases and 4 bases, there was a span of 14 bases. The CDR3 DNA reads TGTGCCATCGGGAGGGGCTTTGGCACTGAAGCTTTCTTT. Translated, it gives CAIGRGFGTEAFF.

The chain is built from TRBV30 and TRBJ1-3; D perhaps matches TRBD1 (5 bases). The CDR3 contains 15 residues. Germline loops: CDR1 GTSNPN, CDR2 SVGIG (reference sequence). V was clipped by 5 bases and J by 0 bases, with 14 bases between them. The CDR3 loop reads CAWGRTSFSGNTIYF. The CDR3 DNA reads as TGTGCCTGGGGCCGGACATCTTTCTCTGGAAACACCATATATTTT.

J is TRBJ1-6 and V is TRBV19, with a possible D match to TRBD1 (5 bases). The V end lost 6 bases, the J end lost 6 bases, and 12 bases lay between the germline ends. Germline V gives CDR1 LNHDA, CDR2 SQIVND (reference sequence). The CDR3 length is 14 residues. As DNA, the CDR3 is TGTGCCAGTAGCGCGCCCGGGGGTAATTCACCCCTCCACTTT. Translated, it gives CASSAPGGNSPLHF.

This clone was recorded once. This chain joins TRBV11-2 and TRBJ2-7; 8 bases match TRBD1. The CDR3 is made up of 16 amino acids. Trimming cost V 1 base and J 4 bases; bases outside gene matches: 9. Germline V gene sequence: CDR1 SGHAT, CDR2 FQNNGV. The CDR3 loop is CASSLGKDRVDYEQYF. The CDR3 DNA is TGTGCCAGCAGCTTAGGTAAGGACAGGGTTGATTACGAGCAGTACTTC.

This rearrangement joins TRBV5-6 to TRBJ2-5; 7 bases match TRBD2. Germline loops: CDR1 SGHDT, CDR2 YYEEEE. The CDR3 runs 14 residues. The trim removed 4 bases at V and 5 bases at J, leaving 8 bases unmatched. The CDR3 sequence is CASSLGLGQETQYF. The CDR3 DNA reads as TGTGCCAGCAGCCTAGGACTAGGGCAGGAGACCCAGTACTTC.

The chain links TRBV6-5 to TRBJ1-1; TRBD1 might be the D (5 bases). V lost 6 bases and J lost 5, with 10 bases in between. The CDR3 is 12 residues long. CDR1 and CDR2 (germline): MNHEY, SVGAGI. CDR3: CASSRTWTEAFF. Here the CDR3 DNA reads TGTGCCAGCAGCCGGACATGGACTGAAGCTTTCTTT.

The rearrangement uses TRBV5-8 and TRBJ2-7; 8 bases match TRBD1. Germline V lookup: CDR1 SGHTS, CDR2 YDEGEE. J lost 3 bases, V lost 4 bases, and 9 bases had no gene match. The length of the CDR3 is 15 residues. The CDR3 sequence is CASSPTTGEFYEQYF. The DNA of the CDR3 is TGTGCCAGCAGCCCCACGACAGGGGAGTTCTACGAGCAGTACTTC.

This clone was observed a single time. The V call is TRBV6-1, the J call TRBJ2-3; 9 nucleotides agree with TRBD2. After removal of 3 bases from V and 2 bases from J, the junction contained 3 bases not matched to a gene. Germline values: CDR1 MNHNS, CDR2 SASEGT. The CDR3 contains 15 residues. The CDR3 is CASSEREGPTDTQYF. CDR3 sequence (DNA): TGTGCCAGCAGTGAGCGGGAGGGCCCCACAGATACGCAGTATTTT.

The rearrangement links TRBV5-6 to TRBJ2-4; D is possibly TRBD1 (5 bases). V was shortened by 3 bases and J by 5 bases, with 15 bases between the two germline ends. Germline V gene lookup returns CDR1 SGHDT and CDR2 YYEEEE. The CDR3 spans 15 residues. The CDR3 bases are TGTGCCAGCAGCTCCGTTACAGGCGGAGAAAACATTCAGTACTTC. Translating it yields CASSSVTGGENIQYF.